The entry below describes one TCR beta chain. In the authors' workflow: Amplification with reference gene primers provided the estimates of nucleated cell counts. TCRdb's table, derived via immunoSEQ multiplex PCR, lists solely in-frame clones and lacks some. V and J calls and clone size are as listed in that table; D and trimming were resolved from the DNA. The table includes tens of thousands of clones, about nine tenths detected once. This specimen comes from a study of blood T cell repertoires in COVID-19. About the research overall: Sample material is recorded as cDNA or gDNA derived from T cells, B-cell-depleted T cells, or PBMCs.

Trimming at V came to 7 bases and at J to 7 bases, leaving 14 bases not matched to a gene. From germline, CDR1 is MDHEN and CDR2 SYDVKM. The CDR3 extends over 16 amino acids. This rearrangement joins TRBV28 to TRBJ2-1; 9 bases map to TRBD2. The source material was peripheral blood. The clonotype originates from a human donor in a cohort sampled during active COVID-19. CDR3 sequence reads: CASNRPEGRGGNEQFF. CDR3 coding DNA: TGTGCCAGCAACCGCCCTGAGGGGCGGGGGGGAAATGAGCAGTTCTTC.